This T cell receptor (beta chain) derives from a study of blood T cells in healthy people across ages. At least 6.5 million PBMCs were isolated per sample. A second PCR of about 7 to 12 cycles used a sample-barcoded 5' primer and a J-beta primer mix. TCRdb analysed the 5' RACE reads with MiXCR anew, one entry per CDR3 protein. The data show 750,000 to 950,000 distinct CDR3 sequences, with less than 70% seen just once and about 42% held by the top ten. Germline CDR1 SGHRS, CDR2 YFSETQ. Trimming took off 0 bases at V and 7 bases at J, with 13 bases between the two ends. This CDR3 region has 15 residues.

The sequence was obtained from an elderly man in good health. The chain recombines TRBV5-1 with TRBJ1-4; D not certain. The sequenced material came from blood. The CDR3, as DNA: TGCGCCAGCAGCTTGGAGGTCAGAGTGGGTGAAAAACTGTTTTTT. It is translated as CASSLEVRVGEKLFF.